What follows are 32 T cell receptor beta chains derived from one specimen sequenced in a study of shared clonotypes between healthy human individuals. Sequenced by immunoSEQ multiplex PCR; TCRdb stores in-frame clones only, minus some. The table records millions of clones, more than 90% of them present only once. The source material was naive CD4+ T cells sorted from blood. Subset in this sample: CD45RA+ positively selected. The receptors were sampled from a man between 18 and 35 years old in good health.

This clone has a single count. The chain has TRBV7-2 and TRBJ1-1; perhaps TRBD1 as D (5 bases). The CDR3 extends over 15 amino acids. V was shortened by 0 bases and J by 5 bases, with 13 bases between the two germline ends. Germline lookup yields CDR1 SGHTA and CDR2 FQGNSA. The CDR3 coding sequence is TGTGCCAGCAGCTTAGCGCTAATCAGGGATACTGAAGCTTTCTTT. It translates to CASSLALIRDTEAFF.

The chain employs TRBV19 and TRBJ1-2, with a weak D call TRBD1 (5 bases). The CDR3 has 16 amino acids. V lost 3 bases and J lost 3, with 17 bases in between. From germline, CDR1 is LNHDA and CDR2 SQIVND (reference sequence). The CDR3 nucleotides read TGTGCCAGTAGTATCAGGGCTCCTTCCCAGCACTATGGCTACACCTTC. This encodes CASSIRAPSQHYGYTF.

This clone has a handful of counts. The chain combines TRBV7-2 with TRBJ1-5; TRBD1 is a possible D gene (5 bases). Trimming removed 5 bases at V and 7 bases at J, with 15 bases between. This CDR3 is built from 14 residues. CDR1 SGHTA and CDR2 FQGNSA come from the germline V gene. In DNA form, the CDR3 reads TGTGCCAGCAGCCGTCTGGGGGGTGACCAGCCCCAGCATTTT. Its translation is CASSRLGGDQPQHF.

The rearrangement uses TRBV2 and TRBJ2-1; 8 bases agree with TRBD1. Germline CDR1 reads SNHLY; CDR2 reads FYNNEI. The CDR3 loop spans 15 amino acids. V lost 5 bases and J lost 0; bases outside the gene matches: 3. CDR3 coding DNA: TGTGCCAGCAGTCGACAGGGGAGCTCCTACAATGAGCAGTTCTTC. Protein: CASSRQGSSYNEQFF.

On this clone itself: Other DNA sequences in this specimen translate into the identical CDR3. The V gene is TRBV6-1, the J gene TRBJ1-3, with unresolved D. This CDR3 comprises 14 residues. V was pared by 3 bases and J by 2 bases, with 8 bases between. CDR1 is MNHNS, CDR2 SASEGT, per germline. The chain's CDR3 is CASSESGTGNTIYF. The CDR3 DNA is TGTGCCAGCAGTGAGTCGGGTACTGGAAACACCATATATTTT.

This chain joins TRBV27 and TRBJ2-3; D possibly matches TRBD1 or TRBD2 (5 bases each). Per germline, CDR1 MNHEY and CDR2 SMNVEV (reference sequence). With 5 bases removed from V and 0 bases from J, the gap between germline ends came to 15 bases. This CDR3 region has 16 residues. CDR3 residues: CASSDQGGLSTDTQYF. The CDR3 coding sequence is TGTGCCAGCAGTGATCAGGGCGGGTTGAGCACAGATACGCAGTATTTT.

This clone was observed once. The chain couples TRBV5-1 to TRBJ2-7; 8 positions match TRBD2. CDR1 SGHRS and CDR2 YFSETQ come from the germline V gene. V trimming: 3 bases; J trimming: 0 bases; junction bases outside the gene matches: 8. The CDR3 has 16 residues. The CDR3 protein is CASSSSLAVPSYEQYF. In nucleotides, the CDR3 is TGCGCCAGCAGCTCCTCACTAGCGGTGCCCTCCTACGAGCAGTACTTC.

On this clone itself: Other DNA sequences in this sample translate to the same CDR3. V is TRBV5-1 and J is TRBJ2-7; 8 bases agree with TRBD2. This CDR3 has 15 residues. Germline V CDR1 and CDR2: SGHRS, YFSETQ. J gave up 1 base and V 4 bases, and 7 bases lay outside the gene matches. CDR3 in amino acids: CASSRLAGGSYEQYF. For the CDR3, the DNA is TGCGCCAGCAGCAGGTTGGCGGGGGGATCCTACGAGCAGTACTTC.

This clone has a single count. This chain joins TRBV28 and TRBJ2-7; D uncertain. The CDR3 length is 12 residues. Per germline, CDR1 MDHEN and CDR2 SYDVKM. V was pared by 7 bases and J by 3 bases, with 10 bases between. The CDR3 DNA reads as TGTGCCAGCATTGAAAGGCACTACGAGCAGTACTTC. Its translation is CASIERHYEQYF.

A note on this clone: Other DNA variants within this sample encode the same CDR3. The chain couples TRBV9 to TRBJ2-1; 7 nucleotides match TRBD1. This CDR3 comprises 15 residues. Germline V CDR1 and CDR2: SGDLS, YYNGEE. Unmatched junction bases numbered 4, after V lost 0 bases and J lost 4 bases. This CDR3 is CASSVGQGGYNEQFF. Here the CDR3 DNA reads TGTGCCAGCAGCGTAGGACAGGGTGGTTACAATGAGCAGTTCTTC.

The V gene is TRBV7-2, the J gene TRBJ2-5; 8 bases align to TRBD2. The CDR3 is 15 residues long. From germline, CDR1 is SGHTA and CDR2 FQGNSA. The ends lost 3 bases at V and 0 bases at J; junction bases unmatched: 3. CDR3 sequence: CASSLSSGNQETQYF. CDR3 nucleotide sequence: TGTGCCAGCAGCTTGAGTAGCGGGAACCAAGAGACCCAGTACTTC.

This sequence joins TRBV6-1 and TRBJ1-5, with no clear D. V gave up 3 bases and J gave up 2 bases, with 11 bases separating them. This CDR3 comprises 15 residues. Germline lookup yields CDR1 MNHNS and CDR2 SASEGT. CDR3 DNA sequence: TGTGCCAGCAGTGATATAGCGAGTGGCAATCAGCCCCAGCATTTT. It specifies CASSDIASGNQPQHF.

The chain employs TRBV11-1 and TRBJ2-7; the match to TRBD2 covers 11 bases. CDR3 length: 16 residues. Germline lookup yields CDR1 SGHAT and CDR2 FQDESV (reference sequence). The V gene end was trimmed by 2 bases and the J gene end by 4 bases; junction bases not matched to a gene: 7. CDR3 nucleotides: TGTGCCAGCAGCTTATCCGGGACTAGCGGAACGTACGAGCAGTACTTC. This translates into CASSLSGTSGTYEQYF.

The gene calls are TRBV19 and TRBJ2-2; D is unresolved. Germline CDR1 is LNHDA and CDR2 is SQIVND (reference sequence). Trimming left V 0 bases short and J 4 bases short, with 9 bases between. This CDR3 has 15 amino acids. This CDR3 is CASSIDRTGTGELFF. The CDR3 DNA sequence: TGTGCCAGTAGTATAGACAGGACGGGCACCGGGGAGCTGTTTTTT. The variable domain in full, with the rest retrieved from reference TRBV19 and TRBJ2-2, is DGGITQSPKYLFRKEGQNVTLSCEQNLNHDAMYWYRQDPGQGLRLIYYSQIVNDFQKGDIAEGYSVSREKKESFPLTVTSAQKNPTAFYLCASSIDRTGTGELFFGEGSRLTVL.

The V gene is TRBV6-6, the J gene TRBJ1-5, with D possibly matching TRBD1 (6 bases). The CDR3 is 16 amino acids. The V gene's germline CDR1 is MNHNY and CDR2 SVGAGI (reference sequence). V was cut by 8 bases and J by 2 bases, with 19 bases left in between. In DNA, the CDR3 is TGTGCCAGCTCCCCGACGGGGGGGCAGGGCAATCAGCCCCAGCATTTT. Its protein product is CASSPTGGQGNQPQHF.

The chain combines TRBV11-1 with TRBJ1-1, with 8 bases that match TRBD1. Per the germline V gene, CDR1 is SGHAT and CDR2 is FQDESV (reference sequence). The CDR3 is 13 amino acids. With V trimmed by 7 bases and J by 3 bases, 4 bases remained unmatched. The CDR3 DNA is TGTGCCAGCACCGCGGACAGGGACACTGAAGCTTTCTTT. It is translated as CASTADRDTEAFF.

V gene TRBV27 combines with J gene TRBJ1-2; no reliable D call. Per the germline V gene, CDR1 is MNHEY and CDR2 is SMNVEV (reference sequence). Trimming removed 3 bases at V and 4 bases at J, with 6 bases between. The CDR3 runs 12 residues. CDR3 residues: CASSFQFYGYTF. CDR3 sequence (DNA): TGTGCCAGCAGTTTCCAGTTCTATGGCTACACCTTC.

The genes are TRBV11-3 and TRBJ2-7, with 7 nucleotides matching TRBD2. CDR3 size: 17 residues. Germline assignment: CDR1 SGHNT and CDR2 YENEEA. After removal of 2 bases from V and 6 bases from J, the junction contained 16 bases not matched to a gene. CDR3: CASSLPILSGPQVEQYF. The CDR3 region has the DNA TGTGCCAGCAGCTTACCTATACTTAGCGGGCCCCAGGTCGAGCAGTACTTC.

This clone has just one count. The rearrangement joins TRBV4-1 to TRBJ2-3; TRBD2 agrees at 8 bases. The trim removed 0 bases at V and 4 bases at J, leaving 3 bases unmatched. CDR1 is MGHRA and CDR2 is YSYEKL in the germline V gene. The CDR3 runs to 15 residues. The CDR3 is CASSQEPAGADTQYF. The CDR3 DNA reads TGCGCCAGCAGCCAAGAACCAGCGGGAGCAGATACGCAGTATTTT.

The CDR3 DNA reads as TGTGCCAGCAGGGGACAGGGGAAAACTAATGAAAAACTGTTTTTT. Translating it yields CASRGQGKTNEKLFF. The chain uses TRBV6-1 and TRBJ1-4; 10 bases match TRBD1. Trimming took 6 bases from V and 1 from J; bases not matched to a gene: 2. Germline V gene sequence: CDR1 MNHNS, CDR2 SASEGT. There are 15 residues in the CDR3.

Comments on this clone: The junction and the germline gene differ at one end; a read error may be behind it. Other DNA sequences in this sample translate to the same CDR3. The V call is TRBV7-7, the J call TRBJ2-5, with D unclear. The CDR3 runs 13 residues. In germline, CDR1 is SSHAT, CDR2 FNYEAQ (reference sequence). The CDR3 spells CASSPSAQETQYF. CDR3 nucleotide sequence: TGTGCTAGCAGTCCCTCTGCGCAGGAGACCCAGTACTTC.

The chain joins TRBV2 to TRBJ2-3; 12 bases agree with TRBD2. This CDR3 has 18 residues. V lost 3 bases and J lost 2; bases outside the gene matches: 9. The germline CDR1 and CDR2 sequences are SNHLY and FYNNEI. The CDR3 here is CASSDGGLAGPFTDTQYF. In DNA, the CDR3 is TGTGCCAGCAGTGATGGAGGACTAGCGGGACCATTCACAGATACGCAGTATTTT.

The rearrangement links TRBV7-8 to TRBJ1-4; TRBD1 matches at 8 bases. The length of the CDR3 is 17 residues. Per germline, CDR1 SGHVS and CDR2 FQNEAQ. The V and J ends lost 3 bases and 8 bases, in that order; junction bases with no gene match: 14. The CDR3 here is CASSFTRGPEGIEKLFF. CDR3 in DNA: TGTGCCAGCAGCTTTACCAGGGGGCCAGAGGGCATCGAAAAACTGTTTTTT. Full variable domain (remainder filled in from reference TRBV7-8 and TRBJ1-4): GAGVSQSPRYKVAKRGQDVALRCDPISGHVSLFWYQQALGQGPEFLTYFQNEAQLDKSGLPSDRFFAERPEGSVSTLKIQRTQQEDSAVYLCASSFTRGPEGIEKLFFGSGTQLSVL.

Note on this clone: Within the sample, other DNA sequences also encode this same CDR3. The gene calls are TRBV5-1 and TRBJ2-1, with 14 bases aligning to TRBD2. The CDR3 runs 15 residues. After removal of 4 bases from V and 6 bases from J, the junction contained 3 bases not matched to a gene. Germline values: CDR1 SGHRS, CDR2 YFSETQ. As DNA, the CDR3 is TGCGCCAGCAGCGCGGGACTAGCGGGAGTCAATGAGCAGTTCTTC. Translation: CASSAGLAGVNEQFF.

The gene calls are TRBV27 and TRBJ1-5, with 8 bases fitting TRBD1. Germline trimming cut 5 bases from V and 2 bases from J; bases unmatched to any gene: 2. The germline gives CDR1 MNHEY, CDR2 SMNVEV (reference sequence). The CDR3 is 14 amino acids. The CDR3 DNA follows: TGTGCCAGCAGTAAGACAGGGGGCAATCAGCCCCAGCATTTT. It codes for CASSKTGGNQPQHF.

The chain is built from TRBV7-9 and TRBJ1-5; D may be TRBD1 (6 bases). Germline CDR1 and CDR2: SEHNR and FQNEAQ (reference sequence). V lost 8 bases to trimming and J lost 2 bases, with 28 bases between them. The CDR3 totals 19 residues. CDR3: CASARMSSSDRRGNQPQHF. The CDR3 bases are TGTGCCAGCGCACGGATGTCTTCTAGCGACAGGAGGGGCAATCAGCCCCAGCATTTT.

The CDR3 coding sequence is TGTGCCAGCAGCCCCGGGTTAGGCGGTTACGAGCAGTACTTC. Protein: CASSPGLGGYEQYF. The rearrangement joins TRBV7-3 to TRBJ2-7; no definite D call. Trimming removed 5 bases at V and 4 bases at J, with 15 bases between. The CDR3 sequence is 14 residues long. Germline CDR1 reads SGHTA; CDR2 reads FQGTGA. Together with reference TRBV7-3 and TRBJ2-7, the CDR3 gives the full variable domain: GAGVSQTPSNKVTEKGKYVELRCDPISGHTALYWYRQSLGQGPEFLIYFQGTGAADDSGLPNDRFFAVRPEGSVSTLKIQRTERGDSAVYLCASSPGLGGYEQYFGPGTRLTVT.

This rearrangement joins TRBV6-5 to TRBJ1-1, with D unclear. The CDR3 covers 15 residues. The V gene lost 7 bases and the J gene lost 0 bases, with 15 bases spanning the gap. CDR1 is MNHEY and CDR2 is SVGAGI in the germline V gene. The CDR3 spells CASNKMGRLNTEAFF. The CDR3 DNA reads as TGTGCCAGCAACAAAATGGGCAGGTTGAACACTGAAGCTTTCTTT.

This chain connects TRBV10-3 to TRBJ2-1; D may be TRBD1 (5 bases). Trimming took off 2 bases at V and 9 bases at J, with 20 bases between the two ends. The CDR3 runs to 16 residues. The germline gives CDR1 ENHRY, CDR2 SYGVKD. CDR3 loop: CAISETGRAPTSEQFF. In DNA form, the CDR3 reads TGTGCCATCAGTGAGACGGGCAGGGCACCCACCAGTGAGCAGTTCTTC.

This clone was found once. The V call is TRBV5-1, the J call TRBJ2-6; D is uncertain. V dropped 3 bases and J dropped 2 bases, with 12 bases sitting between them. CDR3 size: 16 residues. In germline, CDR1 is SGHRS, CDR2 YFSETQ. The chain's CDR3 is CASSSGRGAGANVLTF. CDR3 coding DNA: TGCGCCAGCAGCTCCGGACGAGGTGCTGGGGCCAACGTCCTGACTTTC.

The V gene is TRBV27, the J gene TRBJ1-1; TRBD1 is a possible D gene (5 bases). The germline V gene encodes CDR1 MNHEY and CDR2 SMNVEV (reference sequence). The germline V and J ends were trimmed by 7 bases and 1 base, with 19 bases remaining between them. CDR3 length: 16 amino acids. CDR3 DNA sequence: TGTGCCAGCACTGACGCCGGACACGGCGGGAACACTGAAGCTTTCTTT. Translating gives CASTDAGHGGNTEAFF.

V is TRBV19 and J is TRBJ2-2; a weak D match, TRBD2 (6 bases). The germline V gene encodes CDR1 LNHDA and CDR2 SQIVND (reference sequence). Deletions cut 5 bases from V and 4 bases from J, with 17 bases between. The CDR3 loop spans 16 amino acids. CDR3: CASSPKGLASTGELFF. CDR3 coding DNA: TGTGCCAGTAGTCCGAAGGGGCTAGCGAGCACCGGGGAGCTGTTTTTT.